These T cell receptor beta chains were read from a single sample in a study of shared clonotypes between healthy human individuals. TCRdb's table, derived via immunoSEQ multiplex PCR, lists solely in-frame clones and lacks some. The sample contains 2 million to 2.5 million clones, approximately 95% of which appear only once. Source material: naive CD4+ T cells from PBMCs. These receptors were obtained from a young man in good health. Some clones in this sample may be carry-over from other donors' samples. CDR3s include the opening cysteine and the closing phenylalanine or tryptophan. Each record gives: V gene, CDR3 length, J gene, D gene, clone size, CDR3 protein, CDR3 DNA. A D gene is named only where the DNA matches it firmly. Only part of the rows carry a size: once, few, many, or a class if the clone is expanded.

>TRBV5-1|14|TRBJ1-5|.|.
CASSLSEGGQPQHF
TGCGCCAGCAGCTTGTCGGAAGGGGGTCAGCCCCAGCATTTT
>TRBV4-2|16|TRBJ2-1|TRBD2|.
CASSQVTSGSTDEQFF
TGTGCCAGCAGCCAAGTAACTAGCGGGAGTACGGATGAGCAGTTCTTC
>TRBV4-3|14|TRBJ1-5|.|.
CASSQFTTAGPQHF
TGCGCCAGCAGCCAATTTACGACGGCTGGGCCCCAGCATTTT
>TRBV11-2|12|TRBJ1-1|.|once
CASSLDGVEAFF
TGTGCCAGCAGCTTAGATGGGGTAGAAGCTTTCTTT
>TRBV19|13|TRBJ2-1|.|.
CASSINRINEQFF
TGTGCCAGTAGTATCAACAGAATCAATGAGCAGTTCTTC
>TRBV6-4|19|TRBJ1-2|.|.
CASSPEGQAFRPVNYGYTF
TGTGCCAGCAGCCCGGAGGGTCAGGCGTTTAGGCCCGTTAACTATGGCTACACCTTC
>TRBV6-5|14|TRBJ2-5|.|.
CASSYLDSQETQYF
TGTGCCAGCAGTTACTTGGACAGCCAAGAGACCCAGTACTTC
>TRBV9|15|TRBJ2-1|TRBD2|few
CASSVSGSSYNEQFF
TGTGCCAGCAGCGTAAGCGGGAGTTCCTACAATGAGCAGTTCTTC
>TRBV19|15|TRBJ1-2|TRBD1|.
CASSPRTGGTYGYTF
TGTGCCAGTAGTCCCCGGACAGGGGGCACGTATGGCTACACCTTC
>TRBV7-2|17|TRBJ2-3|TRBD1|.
CASSLGLPQGSWDTQYF
TGTGCCAGCAGCTTAGGACTGCCACAGGGGAGTTGGGATACGCAGTATTTT
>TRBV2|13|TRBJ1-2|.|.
CASSRQSDVGYTF
TGTGCCAGCAGCCGACAGTCAGATGTGGGCTACACCTTC
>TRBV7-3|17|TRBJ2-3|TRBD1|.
CASSLLSPGGITDTQYF
TGTGCCAGCAGCTTACTCTCTCCAGGGGGAATCACAGATACGCAGTATTTT
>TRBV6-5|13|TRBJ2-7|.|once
CASRRDKSYEQYF
TGTGCCAGCAGACGCGACAAGTCCTACGAGCAGTACTTC
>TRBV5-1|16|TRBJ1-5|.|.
CASSPVGGNSNQPQHF
TGCGCCAGCAGCCCGGTAGGGGGGAATAGCAATCAGCCCCAGCATTTT
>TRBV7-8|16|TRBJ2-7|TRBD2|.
CASSSIRLADSYEQYF
TGTGCCAGCAGCTCTATACGACTAGCCGACTCCTACGAGCAGTACTTC
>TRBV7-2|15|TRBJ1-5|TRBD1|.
CASSPGQGFNQPQHF
TGTGCCAGCAGTCCGGGACAGGGGTTCAATCAGCCCCAGCATTTT
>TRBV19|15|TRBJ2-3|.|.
CASSDRPEGIDTQYF
TGTGCCAGTAGTGATAGGCCGGAAGGGATAGATACGCAGTATTTT
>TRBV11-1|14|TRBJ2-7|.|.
CASSLDRISHEQYF
TGTGCCAGCAGCTTAGACAGAATTAGCCACGAGCAGTACTTC
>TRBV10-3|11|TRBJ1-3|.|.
CATQTGNTIYF
TGTGCCACACAGACTGGAAACACCATATATTTT
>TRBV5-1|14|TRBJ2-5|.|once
CASSLGTIEETQYF
TGCGCCAGCAGCCTGGGGACAATAGAAGAGACCCAGTACTTC
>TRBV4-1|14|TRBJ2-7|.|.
CASSQFGNSYEQYF
TGCGCCAGCAGCCAATTTGGCAACTCCTACGAGCAGTACTTC
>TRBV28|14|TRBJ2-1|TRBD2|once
CASRLSGMLNEQFF
TGTGCCAGCAGGTTAAGCGGGATGTTGAATGAGCAGTTCTTC
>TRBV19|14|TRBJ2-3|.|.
CASSISGRADTQYF
TGTGCCAGTAGTATTAGCGGCAGGGCAGATACGCAGTATTTT
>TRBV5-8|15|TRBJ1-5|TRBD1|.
CASSRGQGFNQPQHF
TGTGCCAGCAGCAGGGGACAGGGCTTCAATCAGCCCCAGCATTTT
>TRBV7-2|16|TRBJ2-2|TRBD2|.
CASSSVAGGVTGELFF
TGTGCCAGCAGCTCGGTAGCGGGAGGGGTCACCGGGGAGCTGTTTTTT
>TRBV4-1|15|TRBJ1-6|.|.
CASSQAGLNNSPLHF
TGCGCCAGCAGCCAAGCCGGGCTAAATAATTCACCCCTCCACTTT
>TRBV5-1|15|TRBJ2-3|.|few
CASSLATASTDTQYF
TGCGCCAGCAGCTTGGCGACAGCTAGCACAGATACGCAGTATTTT
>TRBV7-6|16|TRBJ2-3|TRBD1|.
CASSPHQGAHTDTQYF
TGTGCCAGCAGCCCCCACCAGGGGGCACACACAGATACGCAGTATTTT